This T cell receptor beta chain was observed in a study of blood T cells in healthy people across ages. Study-wide results and caveats: Observed TCR beta diversity showed a strong correlation with the percentage of naive T cells as measured by flow cytometry. Measured against age, TCR beta diversity per million T cells decreased in a roughly linear manner.

Germline V gene lookup returns CDR1 SGHKS and CDR2 YYEKEE (reference sequence). Deletions cut 4 bases from V and 6 bases from J, with 17 bases between. The CDR3 sequence is 15 residues long. The sample holds many counts of this clonotype. The antigen is unknown. Each donor's blood draw was ten milliliters of peripheral blood. For the second PCR, which ran for about 7 to 11 cycles, a sample-barcoded 5' primer and a J-beta primer mix were used. Individual samples furnished no less than 2.5 million CDR3-containing paired-end reads apiece. TCRdb re-analysed the 5' RACE reads in MiXCR, keeping a single row per CDR3 protein. Of some 750,000 distinct CDR3 sequences in the sample, about 20% were seen once.

V and J are TRBV5-5 and TRBJ2-4; D not resolved. The sample taken for sequencing was blood. The source is a man aged 65 to 79 in good health. CDR3: CASSPRPEQTNIQYF. CDR3 coding DNA: TGTGCCAGCAGCCCGAGGCCTGAGCAGACAAACATTCAGTACTTC.